This is a list of T cell receptor beta chains from one sample in a study of blood T cell repertoires in COVID-19. Here immunoSEQ multiplex PCR was the method, and the copy in TCRdb shows in-frame clones only, minus some. This sample has about 230,000 clones; around 78% occur once, and the top ten carry approximately 2.6%. The sequenced material came from peripheral blood. These receptors were obtained from a woman between 70 and 85 years old with active or convalescent COVID-19. Both conserved end residues are part of each CDR3. The D gene is left open where the match is weak. Clone size is not always given. Where it is, it says once, few, many or a class for expanded clones.

J,D,size,V,DNA,CDR3
TRBJ2-3,TRBD2,-,TRBV7-2,TGTGCCAGCAGCGGCAGACCCAGCGGGGGGGATACGCAGTATTTT,CASSGRPSGGDTQYF
TRBJ2-7,TRBD2,-,TRBV9,TGTGCCAGCAGCGTAACTAGCGGGGGGTACTACGAGCAGTACTTC,CASSVTSGGYYEQYF
TRBJ1-5,-,-,TRBV12-3/TRBV12-4,TGTGCCAGCAGCGACGGGCAGGGGCCCCAGCATTTT,CASSDGQGPQHF
TRBJ2-6,-,-,TRBV2,TGTGCCAGCAGTGACAGGGCCAACGTCCTGACTTTC,CASSDRANVLTF
TRBJ2-1,-,-,TRBV6-6,TGTGCCAGCAGTCCACGTTTAGTTAACAATGAGCAGTTCTTC,CASSPRLVNNEQFF
TRBJ2-7,-,few,TRBV5-1,TGCGCCAGCAGCTGGGACGGACAGTACGAGCAGTACTTC,CASSWDGQYEQYF
TRBJ1-2,TRBD1,-,TRBV19,TGTGCCAGTAGTACAGACAGGGTTTTGAACTATGGCTACACCTTC,CASSTDRVLNYGYTF
TRBJ2-3,TRBD2,-,TRBV7-6,TGTGCCAGCAGCGGACTAGCGGGGGCTGTCGGGGATACGCAGTATTTT,CASSGLAGAVGDTQYF
TRBJ1-3,-,-,TRBV7-9,TGTGCCAGCAGCTTAGCGCGGGACGGAAGAGGGACCATATATTTT,CASSLARDGRGTIYF
TRBJ2-2,TRBD2,-,TRBV9,TGTGCCAGCAGCTCGCCGGGACTAGCGGGAGTCACCGGGGAGCTGTTTTTT,CASSSPGLAGVTGELFF
TRBJ2-3,-,-,TRBV5-1,TGCGCCAGCAGCTTGAGACAGGACCGATTAACAGATACGCAGTATTTT,CASSLRQDRLTDTQYF
TRBJ2-1,TRBD2,-,TRBV5-4,TGTGCCAGCAGCAGGAGCGGGGGGTTTTACGGTGAGCAGTTCTTC,CASSRSGGFYGEQFF
TRBJ2-7,-,-,TRBV25-1,TGTGCCAGCAGTGACACAGGACCTTCGAGGGAGCAGTACTTC,CASSDTGPSREQYF
TRBJ1-2,TRBD1,-,TRBV6-5,TGTGCCAGCACCTCGACAGGGGCACGCTATGGCTACACCTTC,CASTSTGARYGYTF
TRBJ2-7,TRBD2,-,TRBV4-2,TGTGCCAGCAGCCAAGGTACTAGCGGGAACCCCTACGAGCAGTACTTC,CASSQGTSGNPYEQYF
TRBJ2-1,TRBD1,-,TRBV5-1,TGCGCCAGCAGCCCCTCGGGGACAGTCTCCTACAATGAGCAGTTCTTC,CASSPSGTVSYNEQFF
TRBJ2-1,TRBD2,-,TRBV5-4,TGTGCCAGCAGCCCCCGACTAGCGGGGGAAAATGAGCAGTTCTTC,CASSPRLAGENEQFF
TRBJ1-2,-,-,TRBV4-1,TGCGCCAGCAGCCAAGAAGGTGGGGGGTATGGCTACACCTTC,CASSQEGGGYGYTF
TRBJ1-3,-,-,TRBV28,TGTGCCAGCAGTAAACAAGGAAACACCATATATTTT,CASSKQGNTIYF
TRBJ2-7,-,-,TRBV5-1,TGCGCCAGCAGCCTACAGGGTTACGAGCAGTACTTC,CASSLQGYEQYF
TRBJ2-5,-,-,TRBV28,TGTGCCAGCAGTTCCCCGTCCGGGGGCCAAGAGACCCAGTACTTC,CASSSPSGGQETQYF
TRBJ2-5,TRBD2,-,TRBV6-6,TGTGCCAGCAGTCCACCGACTAGCGGGAGGGAGACCCAGTACTTC,CASSPPTSGRETQYF
TRBJ1-5,-,once,TRBV4-3,TGCGCCAGCAGCTTCGACAGTAGCCAGCCCCAGCATTTT,CASSFDSSQPQHF
TRBJ1-2,TRBD1,-,TRBV18,TGTGCCAGCTCACCCTCCCCGGGACAGGGGATGGATGGCTACACCTTC,CASSPSPGQGMDGYTF
TRBJ2-3,TRBD1,few,TRBV7-2,TGTGCCAGCAGCCCATGGGACAGGGAGGGAGATACGCAGTATTTT,CASSPWDREGDTQYF
TRBJ2-7,TRBD1,-,TRBV19,TGTGCCAGTAGCCCCGGGACAGGGGGCAACGTATGGTACTTC,CASSPGTGGNVWYF
TRBJ2-7,TRBD2,-,TRBV7-2,TGTGCCAGCACTCTGACTAGCGGATCCTACGAGCAGTACTTC,CASTLTSGSYEQYF
TRBJ1-2,-,-,TRBV27,TGTGCCAGCAGGCTAGACCCAAACTATGGCTACACCTTC,CASRLDPNYGYTF
TRBJ2-1,TRBD2,-,TRBV18,TGTGCCAGCTCAACAGCTAGCGGGAGTGCGGACGAGCAGTTCTTC,CASSTASGSADEQFF
TRBJ1-2,TRBD1,-,TRBV10-3,TGTGCCATCAGGTACAGGGGAGCAAACTATGGCTACACCTTC,CAIRYRGANYGYTF
TRBJ2-2,TRBD1,-,TRBV27,TGTGCCAGCAGTTCCGGGACAGGGTTTGTATCCGGGGAGCTGTTTTTT,CASSSGTGFVSGELFF
TRBJ1-1,-,-,TRBV7-9,TGTGCCAGCAGCTTAGCTGTGGGAAGGGGTCCTGAAGCTTTCTTT,CASSLAVGRGPEAFF
TRBJ1-4,TRBD1,-,TRBV7-9,TGTGCCAGCAGCCCGACAGGGACGAATGAAAAACTGTTTTTT,CASSPTGTNEKLFF
TRBJ2-3,-,-,TRBV7-2,TGTGCCAGCAGCCGTACAAGCAGCGCAGATACGCAGTATTTT,CASSRTSSADTQYF
TRBJ1-4,-,-,TRBV15,TGTGCCACCAGCAGAGCTCGGGGGTGGAGTGAAAAACTGTTTTTT,CATSRARGWSEKLFF
TRBJ1-6,-,-,TRBV7-2,TGTGCCAGCAGCACACAATGGGGGGGTCATTCACCCCTCCACTTT,CASSTQWGGHSPLHF
TRBJ1-1,-,-,TRBV7-9,TGTGCCAGCAGCCCCGACTTAAACATGAACACTGAAGCTTTCTTT,CASSPDLNMNTEAFF
TRBJ2-1,-,-,TRBV3-1/TRBV3-2,TGTGCCAGCAGCCAAGAGCCTAGCACGGCGCAGTTCTTC,CASSQEPSTAQFF
TRBJ2-7,TRBD2,-,TRBV5-1,TGCGCCAGCAGCACAGCGGGGGGGCCCTACGAGCAGTACTTC,CASSTAGGPYEQYF
TRBJ2-5,-,-,TRBV9,TGTGCCAGCAGCGTAGCTCCGGGGTCTCCCATTTACCAAGAGACCCAGTACTTC,CASSVAPGSPIYQETQYF